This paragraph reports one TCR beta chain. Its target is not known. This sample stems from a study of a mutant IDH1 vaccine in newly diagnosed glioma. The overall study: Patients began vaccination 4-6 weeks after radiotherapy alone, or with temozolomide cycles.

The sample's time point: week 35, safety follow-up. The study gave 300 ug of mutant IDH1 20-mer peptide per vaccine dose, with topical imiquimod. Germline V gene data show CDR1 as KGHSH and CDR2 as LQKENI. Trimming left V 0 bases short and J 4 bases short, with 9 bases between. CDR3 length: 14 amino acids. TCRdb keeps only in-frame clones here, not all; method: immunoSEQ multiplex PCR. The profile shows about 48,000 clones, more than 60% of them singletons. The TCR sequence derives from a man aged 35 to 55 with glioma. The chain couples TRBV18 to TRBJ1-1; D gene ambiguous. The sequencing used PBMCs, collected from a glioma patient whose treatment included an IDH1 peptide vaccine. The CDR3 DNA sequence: TGTGCCAGCTCACCACCGTCCAGGCTCACTGAAGCTTTCTTT. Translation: CASSPPSRLTEAFF.